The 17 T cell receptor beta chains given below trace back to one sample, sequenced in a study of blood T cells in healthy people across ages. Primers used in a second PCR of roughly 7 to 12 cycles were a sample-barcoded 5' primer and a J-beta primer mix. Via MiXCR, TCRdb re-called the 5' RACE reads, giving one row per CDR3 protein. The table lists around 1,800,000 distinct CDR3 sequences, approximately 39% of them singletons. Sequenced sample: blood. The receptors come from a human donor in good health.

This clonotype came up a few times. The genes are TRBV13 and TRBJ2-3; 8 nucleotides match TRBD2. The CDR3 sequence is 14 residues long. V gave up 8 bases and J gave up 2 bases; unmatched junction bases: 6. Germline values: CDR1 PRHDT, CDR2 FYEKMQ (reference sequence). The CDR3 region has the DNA TGTGCCAGCGAGGCGGGGGGACTCACAGATACGCAGTATTTT. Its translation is CASEAGGLTDTQYF.

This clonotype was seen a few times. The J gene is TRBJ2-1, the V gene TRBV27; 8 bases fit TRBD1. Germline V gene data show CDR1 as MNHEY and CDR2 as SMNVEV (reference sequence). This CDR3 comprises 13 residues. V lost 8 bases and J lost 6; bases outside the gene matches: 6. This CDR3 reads CASRQGFTNEQFF. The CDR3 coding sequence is TGTGCCAGCCGACAGGGGTTTACCAATGAGCAGTTCTTC.

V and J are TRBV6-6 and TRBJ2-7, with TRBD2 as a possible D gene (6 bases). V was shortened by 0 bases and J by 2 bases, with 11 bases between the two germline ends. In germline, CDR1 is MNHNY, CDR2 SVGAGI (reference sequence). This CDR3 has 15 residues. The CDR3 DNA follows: TGTGCCAGCAGTTACTCGATGGAGGGCGCCTACGAGCAGTACTTC. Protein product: CASSYSMEGAYEQYF.

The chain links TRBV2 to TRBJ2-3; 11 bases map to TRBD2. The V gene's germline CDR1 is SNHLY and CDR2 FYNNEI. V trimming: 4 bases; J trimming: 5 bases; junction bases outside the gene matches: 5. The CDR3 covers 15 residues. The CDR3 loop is CASSGTSGGRDTQYF. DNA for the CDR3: TGTGCCAGCAGTGGTACTAGCGGGGGACGAGATACGCAGTATTTT.

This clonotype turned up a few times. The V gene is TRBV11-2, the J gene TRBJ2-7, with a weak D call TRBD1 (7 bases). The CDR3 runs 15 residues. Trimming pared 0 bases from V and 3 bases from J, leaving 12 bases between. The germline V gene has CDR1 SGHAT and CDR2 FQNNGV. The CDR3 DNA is TGTGCCAGCAGCTTAGATGCTCAGGGGGGCTACGAGCAGTACTTC. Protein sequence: CASSLDAQGGYEQYF.

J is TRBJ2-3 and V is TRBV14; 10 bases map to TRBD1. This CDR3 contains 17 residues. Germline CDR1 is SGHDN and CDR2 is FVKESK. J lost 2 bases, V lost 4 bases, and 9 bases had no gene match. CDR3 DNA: TGTGCCAGCAGCCCACATAGGGACAGGGGTAACACAGATACGCAGTATTTT. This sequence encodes CASSPHRDRGNTDTQYF.

CDR3 amino acids: CASSQGGAVIYGYTF. The CDR3 coding sequence is TGTGCCAGCAGCCAAGGAGGGGCAGTAATATATGGCTACACCTTC. The rearrangement links TRBV3-1 to TRBJ1-2; weak D call: TRBD1 (5 bases). Germline CDR1 is LGHDT and CDR2 is YNNKEL (reference sequence). CDR3 length: 15 residues. The germline V and J ends were trimmed by 1 base and 5 bases, with 14 bases remaining between them.

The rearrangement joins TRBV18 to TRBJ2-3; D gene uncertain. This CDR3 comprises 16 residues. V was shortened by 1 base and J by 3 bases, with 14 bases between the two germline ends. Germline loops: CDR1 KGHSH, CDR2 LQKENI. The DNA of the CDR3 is TGTGCCAGCTCACCACAGGCTCCCCGTGTGACAGATACGCAGTATTTT. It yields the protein CASSPQAPRVTDTQYF.

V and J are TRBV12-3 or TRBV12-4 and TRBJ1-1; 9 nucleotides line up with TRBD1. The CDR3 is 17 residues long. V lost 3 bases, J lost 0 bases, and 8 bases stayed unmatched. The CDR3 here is CASSFRTGVPLNTEAFF. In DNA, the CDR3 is TGTGCCAGCAGTTTCCGGACAGGGGTACCCTTGAACACTGAAGCTTTCTTT.

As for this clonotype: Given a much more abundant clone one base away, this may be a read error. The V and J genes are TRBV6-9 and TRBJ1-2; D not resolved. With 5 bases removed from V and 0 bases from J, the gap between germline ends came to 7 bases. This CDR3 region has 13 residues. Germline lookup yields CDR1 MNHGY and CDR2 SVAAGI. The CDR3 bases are TGTGCCAGCAGTGTATTAGCTAACTATGGCTACACCTTC. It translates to CASSVLANYGYTF.

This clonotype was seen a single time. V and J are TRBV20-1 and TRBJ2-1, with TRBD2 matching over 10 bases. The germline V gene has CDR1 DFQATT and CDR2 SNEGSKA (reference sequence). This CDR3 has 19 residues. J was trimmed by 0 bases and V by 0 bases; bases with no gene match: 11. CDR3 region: CSARDLSGGSSSSYNEQFF. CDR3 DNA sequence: TGCAGTGCTAGAGACCTTAGCGGGGGGTCCTCGAGCTCCTACAATGAGCAGTTCTTC.

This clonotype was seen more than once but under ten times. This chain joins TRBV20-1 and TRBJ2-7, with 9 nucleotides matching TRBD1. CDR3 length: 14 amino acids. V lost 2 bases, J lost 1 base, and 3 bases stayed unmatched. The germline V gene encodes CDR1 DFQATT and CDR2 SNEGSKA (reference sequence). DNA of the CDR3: TGCAGTGCTAGACATGGGACAGGGTCCTACGAGCAGTACTTC. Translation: CSARHGTGSYEQYF.

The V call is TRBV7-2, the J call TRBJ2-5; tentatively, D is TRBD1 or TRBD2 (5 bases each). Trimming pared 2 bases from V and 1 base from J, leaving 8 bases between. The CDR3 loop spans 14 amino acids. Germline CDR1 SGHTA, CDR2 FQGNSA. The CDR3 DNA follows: TGTGCCAGCAGCTTACGGGGCAGCCAAGAGACCCAGTACTTC. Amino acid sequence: CASSLRGSQETQYF.

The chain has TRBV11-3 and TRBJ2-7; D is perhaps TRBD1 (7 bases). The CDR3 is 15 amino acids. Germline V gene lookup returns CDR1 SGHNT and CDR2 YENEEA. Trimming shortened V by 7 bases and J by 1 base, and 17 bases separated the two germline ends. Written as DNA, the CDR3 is TGTGCCAGCACCGGCGGGACAGCGGAATCCTACGAGCAGTACTTC. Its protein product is CASTGGTAESYEQYF. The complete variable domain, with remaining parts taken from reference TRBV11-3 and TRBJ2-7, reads EAGVVQSPRYKIIEKKQPVAFWCNPISGHNTLYWYLQNLGQGPELLIRYENEEAVDDSQLPKDRFSAERLKGVDSTLKIQPAELGDSAVYLCASTGGTAESYEQYFGPGTRLTVT.

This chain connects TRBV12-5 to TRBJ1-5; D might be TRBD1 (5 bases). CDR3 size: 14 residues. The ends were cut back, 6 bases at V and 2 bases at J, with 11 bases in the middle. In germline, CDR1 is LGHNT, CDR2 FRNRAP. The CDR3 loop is CASGKEGGNQPQHF. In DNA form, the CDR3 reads TGTGCTAGTGGCAAGGAAGGGGGCAATCAGCCCCAGCATTTT. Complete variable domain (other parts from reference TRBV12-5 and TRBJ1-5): DARVTQTPRHKVTEMGQEVTMRCQPILGHNTVFWYRQTMMQGLELLAYFRNRAPLDDSGMPKDRFSAEMPDATLATLKIQPSEPRDSAVYFCASGKEGGNQPQHFGDGTRLSIL.

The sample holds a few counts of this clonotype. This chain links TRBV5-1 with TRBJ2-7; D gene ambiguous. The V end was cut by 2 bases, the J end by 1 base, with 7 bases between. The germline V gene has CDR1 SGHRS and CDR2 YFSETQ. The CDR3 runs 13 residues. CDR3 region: CASSFFESYEQYF. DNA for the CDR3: TGCGCCAGCAGCTTCTTCGAATCCTACGAGCAGTACTTC. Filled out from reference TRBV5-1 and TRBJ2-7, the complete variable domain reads KAGVTQTPRYLIKTRGQQVTLSCSPISGHRSVSWYQQTPGQGLQFLFEYFSETQRNKGNFPGRFSGRQFSNSRSEMNVSTLELGDSALYLCASSFFESYEQYFGPGTRLTVT.

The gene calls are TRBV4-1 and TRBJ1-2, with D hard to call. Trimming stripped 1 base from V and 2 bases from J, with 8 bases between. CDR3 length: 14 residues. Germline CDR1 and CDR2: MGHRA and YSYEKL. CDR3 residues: CASSQAWRNYGYTF. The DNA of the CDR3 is TGCGCCAGCAGCCAAGCATGGCGGAACTATGGCTACACCTTC.